This entry features one TCR beta chain sequence. The antigen remains undetermined. This sample is drawn from a study of cytomegalovirus exposure and HLA in healthy donors. Profiling relied on immunoSEQ multiplex PCR, and the TCRdb table lists in-frame clones only, not all of them. Of around 300,000 clones in the sample, around 90% were seen once. The donors were part of the approximately 130-subject validation cohort, which stood apart from the roughly 640-subject first cohort. Regarding the study as a whole: Subsequent analysis revealed that first-cohort TCR clusters tended to co-occur in the approximately 120 validation repertoires. Cytomegalovirus-associated TCR beta chains were listed, numbering some 170.

Germline values: CDR1 MGHRA, CDR2 YSYEKL. Trimming shortened V by 1 base and J by 1 base, and 17 bases separated the two germline ends. The CDR3 is 17 amino acids. The sequenced sample consisted of PBMCs. The chain joins TRBV4-1 to TRBJ2-7; weak D call: TRBD2 (5 bases). The sequence was collected from a man aged 25 to 45 in good health and CMV-seronegative. CDR3 region: CASSQAFPGVASYEQYF. CDR3 nucleotides: TGCGCCAGCAGCCAAGCTTTTCCCGGGGTAGCTTCCTACGAGCAGTACTTC.